This is a list of T cell receptor beta chains from one sample in a study of CD8 T cells in Susac syndrome. TCRdb passed the immunoSEQ multiplex PCR reads through MiXCR, listing each CDR3 protein once. The table has approximately 110,000 distinct CDR3 sequences, 85% to 95% seen once. Sequencing was done on a sample of CD8+ T cells from PBMCs. These receptors were obtained from a human donor with multiple sclerosis. CDR3s leave out the opening cysteine and the closing phenylalanine or tryptophan. The size entry is marked missing in some rows and otherwise reads once, few, many or a size class.

clone_size	v_call	j_call	cdr3_aa
NA	TRBV21-1	TRBJ2-7	ASSNKTGGNEQY
NA	TRBV28	TRBJ1-5	ASSPDHRIYSNQPQH
NA	TRBV19	TRBJ2-1	ASSIVAGDYNEQF
NA	TRBV29-1	TRBJ1-1	SVPGQGSAEAF
NA	TRBV4-1	TRBJ2-5	ASSPTLSGRGQETQY
NA	TRBV19	TRBJ1-3	ASNLGGSGNTIY
NA	TRBV11-2	TRBJ2-7	ASSSRVFYEQY
once	TRBV28	TRBJ2-7	ASSYRETYRYEQY
NA	TRBV13	TRBJ2-5	ASSPQGEETQY
NA	TRBV5-1	TRBJ2-5	ASSLAEKSWVGHETQY
NA	TRBV11-2	TRBJ2-5	ASSPGLDRVKETQY
NA	TRBV20-1	TRBJ2-7	SAKGPYEQY
NA	TRBV5-1	TRBJ2-1	ASSLGPSREQF
NA	TRBV3-1	TRBJ1-3	ASSQDERLYRRNTIY
NA	TRBV30	TRBJ1-1	AWSLVGTGSTEAF
NA	TRBV10-2	TRBJ1-2	ASSENSRSNYGYT
NA	TRBV19	TRBJ2-1	ASSADRELYNEQF
NA	TRBV7-9	TRBJ2-5	ASSSVAGAREETQY
NA	TRBV27	TRBJ1-1	ASSSTTEMNTEAF
NA	TRBV9	TRBJ2-5	ASSEDSNQETQY
once	TRBV3-1	TRBJ1-6	ASSPRQGSYNSPLH
NA	TRBV19	TRBJ1-1	ASHRDRGVVTEAF
NA	TRBV4-1	TRBJ2-3	ASSQGSPSTDTQY
NA	TRBV9	TRBJ2-2	ASSITGGTTGELF
NA	TRBV30	TRBJ1-1	AWRQGPRNTEAF
NA	TRBV7-9	TRBJ2-2	ASTPRRPANTGELF
NA	TRBV2	TRBJ2-3	ASRTSGGNEVSDTQY
NA	TRBV5-1	TRBJ1-2	ASSLGGRDRLVRANYGYT
NA	TRBV5-1	TRBJ1-2	ASSLTPDGYT
NA	TRBV29-1	TRBJ2-2	SVENTGELF
NA	TRBV5-6	TRBJ1-3	ASSPQGAKGGNTIY
NA	TRBV5-1	TRBJ1-1	ASMKGLEAF
NA	TRBV19	TRBJ1-1	ASSIGKGGGTEAF
NA	TRBV7-9	TRBJ2-1	ASSLAASSYNEQF
NA	TRBV9	TRBJ1-2	ASSAGTGRDGYT
NA	TRBV27	TRBJ2-1	ASSIHNEQF
NA	TRBV12-3/TRBV12-4	TRBJ2-6	ASSFLRKQGPSGANVLT
NA	TRBV19	TRBJ2-3	ASSITLTDTQY
NA	TRBV11-2	TRBJ2-1	ASSLETTKYNEQF
NA	TRBV10-3	TRBJ2-6	AISEPTGSGANVLT
NA	TRBV7-6	TRBJ2-3	ASSFLGPTDTQY
NA	TRBV12-3/TRBV12-4	TRBJ1-2	ASSPTRRGDYGYT
NA	TRBV30	TRBJ1-2	AWSVGQNYGYT
once	TRBV20-1	TRBJ1-1	SAPGRDSDLNTEAF
NA	TRBV6-6	TRBJ2-1	ASSNADREQF